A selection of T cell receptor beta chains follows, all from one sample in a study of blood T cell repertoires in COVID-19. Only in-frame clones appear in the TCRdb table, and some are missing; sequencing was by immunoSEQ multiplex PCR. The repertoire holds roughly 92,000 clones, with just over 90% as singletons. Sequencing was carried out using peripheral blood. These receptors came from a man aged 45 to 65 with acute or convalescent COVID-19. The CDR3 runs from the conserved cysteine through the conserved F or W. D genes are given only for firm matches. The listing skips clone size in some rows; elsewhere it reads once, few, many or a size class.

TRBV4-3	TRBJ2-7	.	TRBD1	TGCGCCAGCAGCCAGGACAGGGGGCAGGACGAGCAGTACTTC	CASSQDRGQDEQYF
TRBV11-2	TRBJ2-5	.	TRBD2	TGTGCCAGCACCCCAGGGAGCGGGAGGGCCGGGGAGACCCAGTACTTC	CASTPGSGRAGETQYF
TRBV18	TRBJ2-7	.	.	TGTGCCAGCTCACGGGCAGCAGGAAGTCCCTCCTACGAGCAGTACTTC	CASSRAAGSPSYEQYF
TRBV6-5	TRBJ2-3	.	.	TGTGCCAGCAGTTACTCAGGGGGTGATACGCAGTATTTT	CASSYSGGDTQYF
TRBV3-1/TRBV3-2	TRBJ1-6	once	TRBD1	TGTGCCAGCAGCCAGGGACAGGGGGGAGGCTCACCCCTCCACTTT	CASSQGQGGGSPLHF
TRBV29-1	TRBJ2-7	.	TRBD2	TGCAGCGCTGGGACTAGCGGGAGGGCCTACGAGCAGTACTTC	CSAGTSGRAYEQYF
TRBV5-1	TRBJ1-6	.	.	TGCGCCAGCAGCTTGGTGACAGGAAGGGATGTGGGAGCCCTCCACTTT	CASSLVTGRDVGALHF
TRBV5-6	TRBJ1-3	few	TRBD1	TGTGCCAGCAGCTACTCGGGACAGGCTGGAAACACCATATATTTT	CASSYSGQAGNTIYF
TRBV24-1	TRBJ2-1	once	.	TGTGCCACCAGTGAACCCAAGACAGGCCGCTCCTACAATGAGCAGTTCTTC	CATSEPKTGRSYNEQFF
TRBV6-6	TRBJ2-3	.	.	TGTGCCAGTCTACCTTGGTACACAGATACGCAGTATTTT	CASLPWYTDTQYF
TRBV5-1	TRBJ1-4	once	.	TGCGCCAGCAGCTTGGAGGGGAGGGGTACTAATGAAAAACTGTTTTTT	CASSLEGRGTNEKLFF
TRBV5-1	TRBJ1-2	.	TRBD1	TGCGCCAGCAGCTTGGACAGGGGGATGTGGTATGGCTACACCTTC	CASSLDRGMWYGYTF
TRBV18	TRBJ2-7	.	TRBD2	TGTGCCAGCTCACCACCGATCAGCGGGAGGACCTACGAGCAGTACTTC	CASSPPISGRTYEQYF
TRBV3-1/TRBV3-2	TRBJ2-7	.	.	TGTGCCAGCAGCCAATACTACGAGCAGTACTTC	CASSQYYEQYF
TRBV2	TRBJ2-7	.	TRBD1	TGTGCCAGCACGGGACAGGGGGCGTCCGAGCAGTACTTC	CASTGQGASEQYF
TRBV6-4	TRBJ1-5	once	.	TGTGCCAGCAGTGGGACAGTGAATCAGCCCCAGCATTTT	CASSGTVNQPQHF
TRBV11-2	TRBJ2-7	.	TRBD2	TGTGCCAGCAGCTTAGAGGGGGGACTACCGCTCCCCGAGCAGTACTTC	CASSLEGGLPLPEQYF
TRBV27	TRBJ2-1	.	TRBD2	TGTGCCAGCAGTTTATATGGCGGGAGCTCCTACAATGAGCAGTTCTTC	CASSLYGGSSYNEQFF
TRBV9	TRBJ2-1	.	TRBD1	TGTGCCACAGGACAGGGGGCAGGGGAGCAGTTCTTC	CATGQGAGEQFF